These T cell receptor beta chains were read from a single sample in a study of OX40 agonist ivuxolimab in advanced cancers. Some clones are missing from TCRdb's copy, which holds only in-frame ones; the method was immunoSEQ multiplex PCR. The data show about 98,000 clones, with just under 95% seen just once and over 0.2% held by the top ten. The sequencing here drew on CD4+ or CD8+ T cells sorted from blood, taken in a trial of the OX40 agonist ivuxolimab. The origin of the receptors is an adult with an advanced solid tumor such as melanoma, head and neck, liver or kidney cancer. The CDR3 runs from the conserved cysteine through the conserved F or W.

j_gene: TRBJ1-4
v_gene: TRBV28
CDR3aa: CASSPALEKLFF

j_gene: TRBJ1-2
v_gene: TRBV6-5
CDR3aa: CASSYSGAGTYGYTF

j_gene: TRBJ2-7
v_gene: TRBV11-3
CDR3aa: CASSLGPGAREQYF

j_gene: TRBJ1-6
v_gene: TRBV4-2
CDR3aa: CASSQGVGGSFGSPLHF

j_gene: TRBJ2-4
v_gene: TRBV2
CDR3aa: CASSEDRENIQYF

j_gene: TRBJ1-4
v_gene: TRBV28
CDR3aa: CASSADGGIKLFF

j_gene: TRBJ2-1
v_gene: TRBV11-2
CDR3aa: CASSFRREASYNEQFF

j_gene: TRBJ2-3
v_gene: TRBV6-1
CDR3aa: CASSERAGAGAPDTQYF

j_gene: TRBJ1-2
v_gene: TRBV27
CDR3aa: CASSLWAGGSYTF

j_gene: TRBJ2-6
v_gene: TRBV25-1
CDR3aa: CASSELPSGANVLTF

j_gene: TRBJ2-4
v_gene: TRBV7-2
CDR3aa: CASSLALSGGAKNIQYF

j_gene: TRBJ1-6
v_gene: TRBV7-2
CDR3aa: CASSGMRPENSPLHF

j_gene: TRBJ2-5
v_gene: TRBV7-9
CDR3aa: CAGQEWGVSETQYF

j_gene: TRBJ2-3
v_gene: TRBV7-2
CDR3aa: CASSVGLAGGRTDTQYF

j_gene: TRBJ2-1
v_gene: TRBV15
CDR3aa: CATSRAASTSGRVDNEQFF

j_gene: TRBJ2-3
v_gene: TRBV20-1
CDR3aa: CSAQSMDTQYF

j_gene: TRBJ2-3
v_gene: TRBV7-9
CDR3aa: CASSSTSTDTQYF

j_gene: TRBJ2-7
v_gene: TRBV19
CDR3aa: CASSSLKLMEQYF

j_gene: TRBJ2-1
v_gene: TRBV9
CDR3aa: CASSVEASGGLYNEQFF

j_gene: TRBJ1-5
v_gene: TRBV19
CDR3aa: CASSIRTHQPQHF

j_gene: TRBJ2-6
v_gene: TRBV19
CDR3aa: CASSTARDSRASGANVLTF

j_gene: TRBJ1-1
v_gene: TRBV13
CDR3aa: CASSLGAGILNTEAFF

j_gene: TRBJ1-6
v_gene: TRBV6-1
CDR3aa: CASSERDRGDNSPLHF

j_gene: TRBJ2-1
v_gene: TRBV27
CDR3aa: CASSLLASGGPNEQFF

j_gene: TRBJ2-1
v_gene: TRBV9
CDR3aa: CASSDLAGGSNEQFF

j_gene: TRBJ2-6
v_gene: TRBV18
CDR3aa: CASSTGLAGANVLTF

j_gene: TRBJ2-5
v_gene: TRBV30
CDR3aa: CAWSVSPETQYF

j_gene: TRBJ1-2
v_gene: TRBV6-1
CDR3aa: CASSEAAGVNYGYTF

j_gene: TRBJ1-3
v_gene: TRBV6-6
CDR3aa: CASSYPPGNTIYF

j_gene: TRBJ1-5
v_gene: TRBV10-1
CDR3aa: CASTHPRTGVNQPQHF

j_gene: TRBJ2-3
v_gene: TRBV4-2
CDR3aa: CASSQPLAGRADTQYF

j_gene: TRBJ2-1
v_gene: TRBV20-1
CDR3aa: CSATYDMGQFF

j_gene: TRBJ1-3
v_gene: TRBV7-2
CDR3aa: CASSMLHSGSGNTIYF

j_gene: TRBJ2-7
v_gene: TRBV28
CDR3aa: CASSLWGGGGLYEQYF

j_gene: TRBJ2-5
v_gene: TRBV20-1
CDR3aa: CSARSARTQYF

j_gene: TRBJ2-1
v_gene: TRBV9
CDR3aa: CASSAGLAGGQNEQFF

j_gene: TRBJ1-1
v_gene: TRBV5-1
CDR3aa: CASSLGAGNTEAFF

j_gene: TRBJ2-1
v_gene: TRBV6-5
CDR3aa: CASSYSWTSANEQFF

j_gene: TRBJ2-5
v_gene: TRBV19
CDR3aa: CASSIGHETQYF

j_gene: TRBJ1-4
v_gene: TRBV5-1
CDR3aa: CASSLAGRNEKLFF

j_gene: TRBJ2-2
v_gene: TRBV2
CDR3aa: CASRAGENTGELFF

j_gene: TRBJ2-1
v_gene: TRBV28
CDR3aa: CASRRAPGYNEQFF

j_gene: TRBJ1-5
v_gene: TRBV30
CDR3aa: CAWTLPQGGQPQHF

j_gene: TRBJ2-1
v_gene: TRBV6-5
CDR3aa: CASRADSYNEQFF

j_gene: TRBJ2-4
v_gene: TRBV28
CDR3aa: CASSFGLAGGFAKNIQYF

j_gene: TRBJ2-7
v_gene: TRBV11-2
CDR3aa: CASSTDKRGYEQYF

j_gene: TRBJ2-1
v_gene: TRBV7-2
CDR3aa: CASSLTAAYNEQFF

j_gene: TRBJ2-1
v_gene: TRBV9
CDR3aa: CASSDTSGRINEQFF

j_gene: TRBJ2-4
v_gene: TRBV13
CDR3aa: CASSSAPDGLAGNIQYF

j_gene: TRBJ1-4
v_gene: TRBV4-2
CDR3aa: CASSQEAWSTTNEKLFF

j_gene: TRBJ1-2
v_gene: TRBV29-1
CDR3aa: CSVFIPNYGYTF